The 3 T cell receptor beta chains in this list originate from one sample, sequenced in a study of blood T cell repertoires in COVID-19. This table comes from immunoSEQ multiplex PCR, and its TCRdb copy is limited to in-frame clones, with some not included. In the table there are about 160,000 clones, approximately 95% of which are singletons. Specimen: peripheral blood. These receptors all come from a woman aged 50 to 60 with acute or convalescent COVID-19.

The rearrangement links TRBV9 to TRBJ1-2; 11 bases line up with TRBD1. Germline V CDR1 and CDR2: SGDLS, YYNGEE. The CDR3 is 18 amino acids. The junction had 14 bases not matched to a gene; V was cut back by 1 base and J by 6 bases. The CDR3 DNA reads TGTGCCAGCAGCGTAAACGGTTTGGGACAGGGGGTTGTGAATGGCTACACCTTC. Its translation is CASSVNGLGQGVVNGYTF.

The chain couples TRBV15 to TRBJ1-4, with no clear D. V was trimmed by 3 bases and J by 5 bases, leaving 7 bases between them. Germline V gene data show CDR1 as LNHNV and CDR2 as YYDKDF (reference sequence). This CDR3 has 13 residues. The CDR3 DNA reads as TGTGCCACCAGCAGGCACTCCAATGAAAAACTGTTTTTT. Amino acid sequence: CATSRHSNEKLFF.

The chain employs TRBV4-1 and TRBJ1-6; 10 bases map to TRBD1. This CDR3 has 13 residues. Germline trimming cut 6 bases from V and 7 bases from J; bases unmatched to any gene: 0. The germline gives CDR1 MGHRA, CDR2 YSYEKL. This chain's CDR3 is CASRTGGNSPLHF. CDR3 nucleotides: TGCGCCAGCAGGACAGGGGGCAATTCACCCCTCCACTTT.